The rows below give T cell receptor beta chains drawn from one sample of a study of PD-L1 blockade in urothelial cancer. The data were produced by immunoSEQ multiplex PCR, yet TCRdb's version contains in-frame clones alone and is incomplete. Among some 84,000 clones listed, roughly nine tenths were seen once. The sample in question was PBMCs, obtained around atezolizumab (anti-PD-L1) treatment. These receptors all come from a woman in her seventies with urothelial cancer. The CDR3 runs from the conserved cysteine through the conserved F or W. A D gene is named only where the DNA matches it firmly. Clone size is shown for a subset of rows, as once, few, many or a class of expanded clone.

>TRBV5-1|TRBD2|TRBJ2-5|-
CASSRLAGQEETQYF
TGCGCCAGCAGCCGGCTAGCGGGGCAAGAAGAGACCCAGTACTTC
>TRBV5-1|TRBD1|TRBJ2-2|-
CASSMGQMTGELFF
TGCGCCAGCAGCATGGGACAGATGACCGGGGAGCTGTTTTTT
>TRBV15|TRBD1|TRBJ2-7|-
CATSSPGQGYEQYF
TGTGCCACCAGCAGTCCGGGACAGGGCTACGAGCAGTACTTC
>TRBV19|TRBD1|TRBJ1-1|once
CASSIEGGQMNTEAFF
TGTGCCAGTAGTATAGAGGGGGGACAGATGAACACTGAAGCTTTCTTT
>TRBV18|TRBD2|TRBJ2-3|once
CASSRRESTDTQYF
TGTGCCAGCTCACGGCGGGAGAGCACAGATACGCAGTATTTT
>TRBV19|-|TRBJ1-1|-
CASSRAIGTEAFF
TGTGCCAGTAGTAGGGCAATAGGCACTGAAGCTTTCTTT
>TRBV15|TRBD2|TRBJ2-3|-
CATSREGLAGVTQYF
TGTGCCACCAGCAGAGAGGGCCTAGCGGGGGTTACGCAGTATTTT
>TRBV6-5|TRBD1|TRBJ1-4|-
CASSYSVTGAEKLFF
TGTGCCAGCAGTTACTCGGTCACAGGGGCCGAAAAACTGTTTTTT
>TRBV19|-|TRBJ1-1|-
CASSNTGKSEAFF
TGTGCCAGTAGTAACACAGGAAAATCTGAAGCTTTCTTT
>TRBV27|TRBD2|TRBJ2-7|-
CASSVGTSGSYEQYF
TGTGCCAGCAGCGTAGGGACTAGCGGGAGTTACGAGCAGTACTTC
>TRBV27|-|TRBJ1-4|-
CASGRQATNEKLFF
TGTGCCAGCGGTCGACAGGCAACTAATGAAAAACTGTTTTTT
>TRBV6-5|TRBD1|TRBJ2-7|-
CASSPRDRGWWEQYF
TGTGCCAGCAGTCCCCGGGACAGGGGGTGGTGGGAGCAGTACTTC
>TRBV5-1|TRBD2|TRBJ2-2|-
CASSLFGGADTGELFF
TGCGCCAGCAGCTTGTTCGGGGGGGCGGACACCGGGGAGCTGTTTTTT
>TRBV7-9|TRBD2|TRBJ2-1|-
CASSLLAGGLDEQFF
TGTGCCAGCAGCCTATTAGCGGGAGGGTTAGATGAGCAGTTCTTC
>TRBV5-1|TRBD2|TRBJ2-1|-
CASSSKTSGGYNEQFF
TGCGCCAGCAGCTCCAAAACTAGCGGGGGTTACAATGAGCAGTTCTTC
>TRBV11-2|TRBD1|TRBJ2-7|-
CASSPRTGPGLYEQYF
TGTGCCAGCAGCCCCCGGACAGGTCCGGGGTTGTACGAGCAGTACTTC
>TRBV10-3|-|TRBJ2-5|-
CAISDGEGEETQYF
TGTGCCATCAGTGACGGGGAAGGAGAAGAGACCCAGTACTTC
>TRBV30|-|TRBJ1-4|-
CAWSEGPTGANEKLFF
TGTGCCTGGAGTGAGGGCCCTACGGGGGCTAATGAAAAACTGTTTTTT
>TRBV28|-|TRBJ2-2|once
CASSFPRFGGNTGELFF
TGTGCCAGCAGTTTCCCCAGGTTCGGGGGGAACACCGGGGAGCTGTTTTTT